These 7 T cell receptor beta chains were all obtained from the same sample, sequenced in a study of blood T cell repertoires in COVID-19. Assay: immunoSEQ multiplex PCR; the TCRdb copy retains only in-frame clones and omits some. The sample contains about 310,000 clones, approximately 89% of which appear only once. Sequences were obtained from PBMCs or T cells enriched from blood (not recorded which). These receptors all stem from a woman between 40 and 55 years old who had recovered from COVID-19.

The V and J genes are TRBV3-1 (or the pseudogene TRBV3-2) and TRBJ2-3, with 8 bases lining up with TRBD2. This CDR3 is built from 15 residues. Germline V gene lookup returns CDR1 LGHDT and CDR2 YNNKEL (reference sequence). V shed 0 bases and J 6 bases; nucleotides not matched to a gene: 5. The CDR3 bases are TGTGCCAGCAGCCAAGAGCGGGGGGCATGGGATACGCAGTATTTT. Protein sequence: CASSQERGAWDTQYF.

This rearrangement joins TRBV11-2 to TRBJ1-1, with 8 nucleotides matching TRBD1. The CDR3 is made up of 16 amino acids. Germline V gene sequence: CDR1 SGHAT, CDR2 FQNNGV. After removal of 0 bases from V and 7 bases from J, the junction contained 10 bases not matched to a gene. The CDR3 DNA reads as TGTGCCAGCAGCTTAGATAGGCGACAGGGGATTGATGAAGCTTTCTTT. This sequence encodes CASSLDRRQGIDEAFF. Together with reference TRBV11-2 and TRBJ1-1, the CDR3 gives the full variable domain: EAGVAQSPRYKIIEKRQSVAFWCNPISGHATLYWYQQILGQGPKLLIQFQNNGVVDDSQLPKDRFSAERLKGVDSTLKIQPAKLEDSAVYLCASSLDRRQGIDEAFFGQGTRLTVV.

The chain uses TRBV6-2 or TRBV6-3 and TRBJ2-5; the D is unclear. This CDR3 is 13 amino acids long. The germline gives CDR1 MNHEY, CDR2 SVGEGT. The V and J ends lost 5 bases and 5 bases respectively, with 12 bases between them. The CDR3 bases are TGTGCCAGCAGTGTCTTACGTCGGGAGACCCAGTACTTC. Encoded protein: CASSVLRRETQYF.

The rearrangement uses TRBV29-1 and TRBJ1-2; tentative D call: TRBD1 (5 bases). Trimming stripped 5 bases from V and 7 bases from J, with 17 bases between. The V gene's germline CDR1 is SQVTM and CDR2 ANQGSEA. The CDR3 contains 13 residues. The CDR3 DNA is TGCAGCGTTACTGACAGCCCGCGGGGTGGCTACACCTTC. Residues: CSVTDSPRGGYTF.

This chain connects TRBV4-3 to TRBJ2-3, with 8 bases aligning to TRBD2. J was trimmed by 0 bases and V by 0 bases; bases with no gene match: 5. This CDR3 comprises 17 residues. Germline CDR1 is LGHNA and CDR2 is YSLEER. CDR3 sequence reads: CASSQDPAGVSTDTQYF. The CDR3, as DNA: TGCGCCAGCAGCCAAGATCCAGCGGGAGTTAGCACAGATACGCAGTATTTT.

This chain joins TRBV5-4 and TRBJ2-3; the match to TRBD2 covers 10 bases. CDR1 and CDR2 from the germline V gene are SGHNT and YYREEE (reference sequence). CDR3 length: 16 amino acids. After removal of 4 bases from V and 2 bases from J, the junction contained 7 bases not matched to a gene. The DNA for the CDR3 is TGTGCCAGCAGCAACCTAGCGGGAGCGTCCACAGATACGCAGTATTTT. Amino acids: CASSNLAGASTDTQYF.

The chain couples TRBV6-2 or TRBV6-3 to TRBJ2-7, with a possible D match to TRBD2 (6 bases). Per the germline V gene, CDR1 is MNHEY and CDR2 is SVGEGT. V shed 6 bases and J shed 0 bases, with 18 bases lying between them. This CDR3 has 16 residues. For the CDR3, the DNA is TGTGCCAGCAGCTATTCAAACGGGACTCCCTCCTACGAGCAGTACTTC. This translates into CASSYSNGTPSYEQYF.